This T cell receptor beta chain was sequenced during a study of OX40 agonist ivuxolimab in advanced cancers. Study details: With a range of roughly 20 to 85, age averaged about 58 years, and around 80% were male.

Study-wide results and caveats: Some nonresponders additionally presented with little normalized T-cell clonal expansion. CD4+ and CD8+ blood T cells expanded clonally by week 6 at 0.1 to 3.0 mg/kg.

Only in-frame clones appear in the TCRdb table, and some are missing; sequencing was by immunoSEQ multiplex PCR. The sample gives fewer than 100,000 clones, approximately 84% of which show up once; 0.44% is in the top ten. The V end was cut by 6 bases, the J end by 8 bases, with 19 bases between. The CDR3 loop spans 14 amino acids. Per the germline V gene, CDR1 is MNHNS and CDR2 is SASEGT. In the case of this clone: Its antigen is undetermined.

Sequences were derived from CD4+ or CD8+ T cells sorted from blood, sampled in a trial of the OX40 agonist ivuxolimab. The sequence derives from an adult with an advanced solid tumor such as melanoma, head and neck, liver or kidney cancer. V usage is TRBV6-1 and J usage is TRBJ1-2; TRBD1 is a possible D gene (5 bases). The CDR3 DNA reads TGTGCCAGCAGGACCCCCCCGGGGGGTCAGGGCTACACCTTC. Amino acid sequence: CASRTPPGGQGYTF.